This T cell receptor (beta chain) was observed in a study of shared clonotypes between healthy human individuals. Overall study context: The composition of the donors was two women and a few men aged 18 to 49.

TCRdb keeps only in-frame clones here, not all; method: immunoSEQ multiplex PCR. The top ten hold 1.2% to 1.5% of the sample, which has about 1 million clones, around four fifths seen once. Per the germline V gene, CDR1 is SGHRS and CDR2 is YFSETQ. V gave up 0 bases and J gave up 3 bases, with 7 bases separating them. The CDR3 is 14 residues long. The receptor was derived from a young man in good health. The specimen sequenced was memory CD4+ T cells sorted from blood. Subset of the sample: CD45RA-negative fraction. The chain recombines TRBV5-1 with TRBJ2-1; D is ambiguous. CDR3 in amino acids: CASSLDFLYNEQFF. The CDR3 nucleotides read TGCGCCAGCAGCTTGGACTTCCTCTACAATGAGCAGTTCTTC.